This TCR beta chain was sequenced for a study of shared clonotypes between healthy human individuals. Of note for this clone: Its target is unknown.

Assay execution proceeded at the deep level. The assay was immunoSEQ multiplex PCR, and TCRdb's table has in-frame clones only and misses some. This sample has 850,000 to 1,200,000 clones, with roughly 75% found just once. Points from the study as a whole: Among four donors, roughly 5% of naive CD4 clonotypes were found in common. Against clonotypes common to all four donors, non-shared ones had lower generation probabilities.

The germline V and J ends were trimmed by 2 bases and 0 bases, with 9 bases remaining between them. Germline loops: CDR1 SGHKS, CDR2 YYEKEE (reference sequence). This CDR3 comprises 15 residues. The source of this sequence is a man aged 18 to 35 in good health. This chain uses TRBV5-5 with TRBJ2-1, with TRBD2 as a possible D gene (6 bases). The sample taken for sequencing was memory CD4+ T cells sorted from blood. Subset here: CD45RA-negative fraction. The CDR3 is CASSFGTPSYNEQFF. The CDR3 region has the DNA TGTGCCAGCAGCTTCGGGACTCCCTCCTACAATGAGCAGTTCTTC.